This entry describes one T cell receptor (beta chain). The data originate from a study of identical twins. TCRdb reprocessed the 5' RACE reads with MiXCR, giving one entry per CDR3 protein. The sample contains 250,000 or so distinct CDR3 sequences, roughly 7% of which appear only once. This same sample was also taken into another study, of yellow fever vaccine responses in identical twins.

The receptor was isolated from a woman under 30 in good health. The specimen was memory (CD45RO+) T cells sorted from blood.

DNA for the CDR3: TGTGCCAGCAGTCGAAAAATGACAGTCTCCTACGAGCAGTACTTC. This sequence encodes CASSRKMTVSYEQYF. V is TRBV28 and J is TRBJ2-7; possibly TRBD1 for D (5 bases). From germline, CDR1 is MDHEN and CDR2 SYDVKM. The germline V and J ends were trimmed by 5 bases and 0 bases, with 14 bases remaining between them. CDR3 size: 15 residues. Complete variable domain (other parts from reference TRBV28 and TRBJ2-7): DVKVTQSSRYLVKRTGEKVFLECVQDMDHENMFWYRQDPGLGLRLIYFSYDVKMKEKGDIPEGYSVSREKKERFSLILESASTNQTSMYLCASSRKMTVSYEQYFGPGTRLTVT.